The 24 T cell receptor beta chains below were found in one sample sequenced in a study of shared clonotypes between healthy human individuals. Produced via immunoSEQ multiplex PCR; TCRdb's table is partial and in-frame only. Of 520,000 or so clones listed, 79% are singletons. Sequencing was done on a sample of PBMCs. These receptor sequences come from a woman in her thirties or forties in good health. Some clones in this sample may be carry-over from other donors' samples.

The V gene is TRBV7-2, the J gene TRBJ2-5; 10 bases map to TRBD2. Unmatched junction bases numbered 6, after V lost 1 base and J lost 4 bases. CDR1 SGHTA and CDR2 FQGNSA come from the germline V gene. The CDR3 is 16 amino acids. CDR3 sequence: CASSLGLAGASETQYF. DNA of the CDR3: TGTGCCAGCAGCTTAGGGCTAGCGGGAGCCTCAGAGACCCAGTACTTC.

The chain uses TRBV19 and TRBJ2-1; 11 bases map to TRBD2. This CDR3 comprises 17 residues. The V gene's germline CDR1 is LNHDA and CDR2 SQIVND (reference sequence). Germline trimming cut 3 bases from V and 6 bases from J; bases unmatched to any gene: 10. The CDR3 DNA follows: TGTGCCAGTAGTATTCCCACTACTAGCGGGAGATCCAATGAGCAGTTCTTC. Encoded protein: CASSIPTTSGRSNEQFF.

The CDR3 DNA follows: TGTGCCAGCAGTTACTCAACGGGGCGTGTCTCTGAAGCTTTCTTT. Translating gives CASSYSTGRVSEAFF. The J gene is TRBJ1-1, the V gene TRBV6-5; D perhaps matches TRBD1 (5 bases). CDR1 is MNHEY and CDR2 is SVGAGI in the germline V gene. The ends were cut back, 0 bases at V and 6 bases at J, with 14 bases in the middle. The length of the CDR3 is 15 residues.

V and J are TRBV28 and TRBJ2-1, with 9 bases matching TRBD1. The CDR3 has 16 amino acids. V lost 2 bases, J lost 6 bases, and 8 bases stayed unmatched. CDR1 is MDHEN, CDR2 SYDVKM, per germline. The CDR3 coding sequence is TGTGCCAGCAGTTTAATGGGACAGGGTCGGGTCAATGAGCAGTTCTTC. It codes for CASSLMGQGRVNEQFF.

This clone was seen a single time. CDR3 amino acids: CASSLVPTTGENEKLFF. CDR3 coding DNA: TGCGCCAGCAGCTTGGTCCCAACGACAGGGGAGAATGAAAAACTGTTTTTT. The chain uses TRBV5-1 and TRBJ1-4; 8 bases line up with TRBD1. CDR1 is SGHRS, CDR2 YFSETQ, per germline. The J segment lost 5 bases and the V segment lost 0 bases, leaving 9 bases of the junction unmatched. The CDR3 length is 17 residues.

This clone came up once. The chain carries TRBV4-2 and TRBJ2-3, with 12 bases matching TRBD2. With 1 base clipped from V and 6 bases from J, the junction kept 5 bases outside the gene matches. The CDR3 is 16 amino acids. CDR1 and CDR2 (germline): LGHNA, YNFKEQ. CDR3 region: CASSQVTSGSSDTQYF. CDR3 sequence (DNA): TGTGCCAGCAGCCAAGTGACTAGCGGGAGTTCGGATACGCAGTATTTT.

The V call is TRBV7-9, the J call TRBJ1-3; D is ambiguous. Germline V gene data show CDR1 as SEHNR and CDR2 as FQNEAQ (reference sequence). V was trimmed by 3 bases and J by 0 bases, leaving 6 bases between them. This CDR3 region has 14 residues. The CDR3 nucleotides read TGTGCCAGCAGCTTTACCAGCTCTGGAAACACCATATATTTT. Translation gives CASSFTSSGNTIYF. Variable domain in full (rest from reference TRBV7-9 and TRBJ1-3): DTGVSQNPRHKITKRGQNVTFRCDPISEHNRLYWYRQTLGQGPEFLTYFQNEAQLEKSRLLSDRFSAERPKGSFSTLEIQRTEQGDSAMYLCASSFTSSGNTIYFGEGSWLTVV.

The chain recombines TRBV15 with TRBJ2-1, with 10 nucleotides matching TRBD2. In germline, CDR1 is LNHNV, CDR2 YYDKDF (reference sequence). The V gene end was trimmed by 4 bases and the J gene end by 1 base; junction bases not matched to a gene: 4. The CDR3 runs to 16 residues. CDR3 region: CATSTPTSGSYNEQFF. CDR3 nucleotide sequence: TGTGCCACCAGCACCCCGACTAGCGGGTCCTACAATGAGCAGTTCTTC.

The chain combines TRBV7-2 with TRBJ1-1, with D uncertain. Germline assignment: CDR1 SGHTA and CDR2 FQGNSA. Between the trimmed V and J ends, which lost 0 bases and 5 bases, there was a span of 4 bases. The CDR3 contains 12 residues. The CDR3 protein is CASSLAWTEAFF. CDR3 nucleotide sequence: TGTGCCAGCAGCTTAGCTTGGACTGAAGCTTTCTTT.

The gene calls are TRBV7-9 and TRBJ1-2; D is unclear. V gave up 8 bases and J gave up 5 bases, with 12 bases separating them. This CDR3 has 12 residues. Germline loops: CDR1 SEHNR, CDR2 FQNEAQ (reference sequence). The CDR3 here is CASVPEGYGYTF. In DNA form, the CDR3 reads TGTGCCAGCGTTCCGGAGGGATATGGCTACACCTTC.

The rearrangement links TRBV5-1 to TRBJ2-3; 10 bases fit TRBD2. CDR3 length: 16 amino acids. V lost 1 base, J lost 4 bases, and 6 bases stayed unmatched. Germline V gives CDR1 SGHRS, CDR2 YFSETQ. CDR3 nucleotides: TGCGCCAGCAGCTTGCAGCTAGCGGGAGTCGCAGATACGCAGTATTTT. Translation: CASSLQLAGVADTQYF.

The V call is TRBV7-9, the J call TRBJ1-2; the D gene is possibly TRBD1 (6 bases). The CDR3 loop spans 13 amino acids. Germline V gene sequence: CDR1 SEHNR, CDR2 FQNEAQ (reference sequence). Trimming took off 5 bases at V and 5 bases at J, with 12 bases between the two ends. Written as DNA, the CDR3 is TGTGCCAGCAGCAGACAGGAGAATTATGGCTACACCTTC. Its translation: CASSRQENYGYTF.

The chain joins TRBV11-2 to TRBJ2-1; a weak D match, TRBD2 (5 bases). V lost 3 bases and J 8 bases, leaving 17 bases between the germline ends. This CDR3 region has 15 residues. Germline CDR1 is SGHAT and CDR2 is FQNNGV. The chain's CDR3 is CASSFTPQLGYEQFF. The CDR3 nucleotides read TGTGCCAGCAGCTTCACCCCTCAACTAGGCTATGAGCAGTTCTTC. Drawing the rest from reference TRBV11-2 and TRBJ2-1, the complete variable domain is EAGVAQSPRYKIIEKRQSVAFWCNPISGHATLYWYQQILGQGPKLLIQFQNNGVVDDSQLPKDRFSAERLKGVDSTLKIQPAKLEDSAVYLCASSFTPQLGYEQFFGPGTRLTVL.

The rearrangement joins TRBV7-2 to TRBJ2-7; TRBD2 matches 11 bases. V trimming: 4 bases; J trimming: 4 bases; junction bases outside the gene matches: 0. This CDR3 is 13 amino acids long. CDR1 and CDR2 from the germline V gene are SGHTA and FQGNSA. CDR3 in DNA: TGTGCCAGCAGCTGGACTAGCGGGTACGAGCAGTACTTC. As protein: CASSWTSGYEQYF.

A word on this clone: A read error likely explains this, since a far larger clone differs by one base. The rearrangement links TRBV9 to TRBJ1-1; tentative D call: TRBD1 (5 bases). Per the germline V gene, CDR1 is SGDLS and CDR2 is YYNGEE. CDR3 length: 13 amino acids. V gave up 4 bases and J gave up 1 base, with 8 bases separating them. The DNA of the CDR3 is TGTGCCAGCAGCCCCGGACAGAACACTGAAGCTTTCTTT. It codes for CASSPGQNTEAFF.

This sequence joins TRBV6-6 and TRBJ1-4, with TRBD1 identical over 8 bases. V was pared by 7 bases and J by 7 bases, with 8 bases of the junction left unmatched. CDR1 and CDR2 (germline): MNHNY, SVGAGI (reference sequence). The CDR3 sequence is 14 residues long. The CDR3: CASTRMTGVEKLFF. Written as DNA, the CDR3 is TGTGCCAGCACTAGGATGACAGGGGTTGAAAAACTGTTTTTT.

The V call is TRBV18, the J call TRBJ2-7; 9 nucleotides line up with TRBD2. The V and J ends lost 0 bases and 6 bases, in that order; junction bases with no gene match: 6. Germline V lookup: CDR1 KGHSH, CDR2 LQKENI. There are 15 residues in the CDR3. CDR3 protein: CASSPPKVAGVEQYF. The DNA of the CDR3 is TGTGCCAGCTCACCACCGAAGGTAGCGGGAGTCGAGCAGTACTTC.

V gene TRBV18 combines with J gene TRBJ2-2; no clear D. Germline V gene sequence: CDR1 KGHSH, CDR2 LQKENI. Trimming pared 3 bases from V and 4 bases from J, leaving 6 bases between. This CDR3 has 13 amino acids. The CDR3 bases are TGTGCCAGCTCACCGGCGGTCACCGGGGAGCTGTTTTTT. Translated, it gives CASSPAVTGELFF.

The chain links TRBV9 to TRBJ2-5, with 14 bases matching TRBD2. CDR1 SGDLS and CDR2 YYNGEE come from the germline V gene. Trimming cost V 4 bases and J 0 bases; bases outside gene matches: 2. The CDR3 length is 16 residues. The CDR3 bases are TGTGCCAGCAGCCGGACTAGCGGGAGGTACCAAGAGACCCAGTACTTC. Translating it yields CASSRTSGRYQETQYF.

V and J are TRBV6-1 and TRBJ2-3; D is unclear. The V gene lost 6 bases and the J gene lost 1 base, with 8 bases spanning the gap. Germline-derived CDR1 and CDR2 are MNHNS and SASEGT. CDR3 length: 13 amino acids. CDR3 residues: CASRDPGTDTQYF. The CDR3 bases are TGTGCCAGCAGGGACCCAGGCACAGATACGCAGTATTTT.

The V and J genes are TRBV11-3 and TRBJ2-2; D possibly corresponds to TRBD2 (6 bases). CDR3 size: 15 residues. Germline V lookup: CDR1 SGHNT, CDR2 YENEEA. The V end lost 0 bases, the J end lost 7 bases, and 12 bases lay between the germline ends. The CDR3 DNA reads TGTGCCAGCAGCTTAGAGGGGGGATTTGGCGGGGAGCTGTTTTTT. It codes for CASSLEGGFGGELFF.

The rearrangement uses TRBV7-3 and TRBJ2-1, with 9 bases fitting TRBD1. This CDR3 comprises 14 residues. V lost 5 bases, J lost 3 bases, and 2 bases stayed unmatched. Germline V CDR1 and CDR2: SGHTA, FQGTGA. This CDR3 is CASSGTGSYNEQFF. CDR3 DNA: TGTGCCAGCAGCGGGACAGGGAGCTACAATGAGCAGTTCTTC. Supplemented by reference TRBV7-3 and TRBJ2-1, the full variable domain reads GAGVSQTPSNKVTEKGKYVELRCDPISGHTALYWYRQSLGQGPEFLIYFQGTGAADDSGLPNDRFFAVRPEGSVSTLKIQRTERGDSAVYLCASSGTGSYNEQFFGPGTRLTVL.

V is TRBV19 and J is TRBJ2-5, with a tentative D call TRBD2 (6 bases). V dropped 3 bases and J dropped 3 bases, with 14 bases sitting between them. There are 15 residues in the CDR3. The germline V gene has CDR1 LNHDA and CDR2 SQIVND (reference sequence). The CDR3 is CASSMVGEVEETQYF. In nucleotides, the CDR3 is TGTGCCAGTAGTATGGTCGGGGAGGTGGAAGAGACCCAGTACTTC.

J is TRBJ1-5 and V is TRBV11-2; no clear D. This CDR3 region has 15 residues. CDR1 is SGHAT, CDR2 FQNNGV, per germline. The V and J ends lost 1 base and 6 bases respectively, with 13 bases between them. The CDR3 coding sequence is TGTGCCAGCAGCTTAGTGGCGGGGTGGGGTCAGCCCCAGCATTTT. It is translated as CASSLVAGWGQPQHF. The whole variable domain, filled in from reference TRBV11-2 and TRBJ1-5, reads EAGVAQSPRYKIIEKRQSVAFWCNPISGHATLYWYQQILGQGPKLLIQFQNNGVVDDSQLPKDRFSAERLKGVDSTLKIQPAKLEDSAVYLCASSLVAGWGQPQHFGDGTRLSIL.